This T cell receptor beta chain was captured in a study of T cells after yellow fever vaccination. This clonotype was recorded at least ten times. This CDR3 comprises 14 residues. V lost 10 bases and J lost 0; bases outside the gene matches: 5. Germline CDR1 is MNHEY and CDR2 is SVGEGT. In making TCR cDNA, 5'RACE template switching added a universal primer site and UMIs to it. TCRdb called the 5' RACE reads again in MiXCR, with one record for every CDR3 protein. The table lists 600,000 to 750,000 distinct CDR3 sequences, 9% to 15% of them singletons, with 15% in the top ten. The sequence derives from a man between 25 and 39 years old who received the YFV17D yellow fever vaccine. Specimen: PBMCs, collected on the day of the yellow fever booster vaccination. This chain joins TRBV6-2 or TRBV6-3 and TRBJ2-2, with 7 nucleotides matching TRBD2. The CDR3 region has the DNA TGTGCCACCATAAGCGGGACGAACACCGGGGAGCTGTTTTTT. Residues: CATISGTNTGELFF.